These T cell receptor beta chains were read from a single sample in a study of OX40 agonist ivuxolimab in advanced cancers. Sequencing was performed with immunoSEQ multiplex PCR; in TCRdb, only in-frame clones are kept and a portion is missing. This sample yields just under 45,000 clones, of which 80% are seen a single time; approximately 3.9% belongs to the top ten. This sample comprised CD4+ or CD8+ T cells sorted from blood, obtained in a trial of the OX40 agonist ivuxolimab. The receptors were gathered from an adult with an advanced solid tumor such as melanoma, head and neck, liver or kidney cancer. CDR3s include the opening cysteine and the closing phenylalanine or tryptophan. The D gene is left open where the match is weak. Some rows mark clone size as missing; the rest say once, few, many or name a class of expanded clone.

size: .
D: .
length: 16
V: TRBV27
J: TRBJ2-6
DNA: TGTGCCAGCAGTTCCGGACGACTCTCTGGGGCCAACGTCCTGACTTTC
CDR3: CASSSGRLSGANVLTF

size: .
D: .
length: 17
V: TRBV11-2
J: TRBJ2-3
DNA: TGTGCCAGCAGCCCGCTAGCCCCGACAACCCTCACAGATACGCAGTATTTT
CDR3: CASSPLAPTTLTDTQYF

size: few
D: .
length: 13
V: TRBV2
J: TRBJ1-2
DNA: TGTGCCAGCATTATGGGACGGAACTATGGCTACACCTTC
CDR3: CASIMGRNYGYTF

size: once
D: .
length: 18
V: TRBV7-2
J: TRBJ1-6
DNA: TGTGCCAGCAGCTTAGACGGGCCGCCGGGCCCCAGGGATTCACCCCTCCACTTT
CDR3: CASSLDGPPGPRDSPLHF

size: .
D: TRBD1
length: 14
V: TRBV5-5
J: TRBJ2-2
DNA: TGTGCCAGCAGCGTACAGGGGGACACCGGGGAGCTGTTTTTT
CDR3: CASSVQGDTGELFF

size: .
D: .
length: 15
V: TRBV7-7
J: TRBJ2-5
DNA: TGTGCTAGCAGCTCTACGTCGCGGGCCGAGGGGACCCAGTACTTC
CDR3: CASSSTSRAEGTQYF

size: .
D: .
length: 13
V: TRBV6-1
J: TRBJ2-2
DNA: TGTGCCAGCAGTGATGGCGGGATCGGGGAGCTGTTTTTT
CDR3: CASSDGGIGELFF

size: .
D: TRBD1
length: 17
V: TRBV7-2
J: TRBJ2-3
DNA: TGTGCCAGCAGCAAGCGACAGGGGGCAGTAGGCACAGATACGCAGTATTTT
CDR3: CASSKRQGAVGTDTQYF

size: .
D: TRBD1
length: 12
V: TRBV10-3
J: TRBJ1-4
DNA: TGTGCCATAGGGACAGGGCAGGAAAAACTGTTTTTT
CDR3: CAIGTGQEKLFF

size: .
D: .
length: 14
V: TRBV5-4
J: TRBJ1-1
DNA: TGTGCCAGCAGCTTGGCATTCGGGGCCACTGAAGCTTTCTTT
CDR3: CASSLAFGATEAFF

size: .
D: .
length: 14
V: TRBV7-2
J: TRBJ1-5
DNA: TGTGCCAGCAGCTTAGGCTATAGCAATCAGCCCCAGCATTTT
CDR3: CASSLGYSNQPQHF

size: .
D: TRBD1
length: 14
V: TRBV5-6
J: TRBJ2-7
DNA: TGTGCCAGCAGCTCTTGGACAGGGTTTAACGAGCAGTACTTC
CDR3: CASSSWTGFNEQYF

size: .
D: TRBD1
length: 14
V: TRBV5-1
J: TRBJ2-5
DNA: TGCGCCAGCAGCTTGACAGGGGTGAGGGAGACCCAGTACTTC
CDR3: CASSLTGVRETQYF

size: .
D: TRBD1
length: 15
V: TRBV4-1
J: TRBJ2-7
DNA: TGCGCCAGCAGCCCCCGGGCAGGGGGCTTTGGGGAGCAGTACTTC
CDR3: CASSPRAGGFGEQYF

size: .
D: .
length: 16
V: TRBV14
J: TRBJ2-7
DNA: TGTGCCAGCAGCCGGCTGGACTTGAGGAGCTCCTACGAGCAGTACTTC
CDR3: CASSRLDLRSSYEQYF

size: .
D: .
length: 14
V: TRBV28
J: TRBJ2-1
DNA: TGTGCCAGCAGCCAGGTATCGACGTACAATGAGCAGTTCTTC
CDR3: CASSQVSTYNEQFF

size: .
D: .
length: 13
V: TRBV7-2
J: TRBJ2-1
DNA: TGTGCCAGCACGGGACTCCCCGACAATGAGCAGTTCTTC
CDR3: CASTGLPDNEQFF

size: .
D: TRBD1
length: 13
V: TRBV2
J: TRBJ2-5
DNA: TGTGCCAGCAAGGGACAGGAACAAGAGACCCAGTACTTC
CDR3: CASKGQEQETQYF

size: once
D: TRBD1
length: 16
V: TRBV4-2
J: TRBJ2-6
DNA: TGTGCCAGCAGCCAAGCGACAGGGTCGGGGGCCAACGTCCTGACTTTC
CDR3: CASSQATGSGANVLTF

size: .
D: .
length: 15
V: TRBV7-2
J: TRBJ2-2
DNA: TGTGCCAGCAGCTTAGCCCCAGGCCACACCGGGGAGCTGTTTTTT
CDR3: CASSLAPGHTGELFF

size: .
D: .
length: 13
V: TRBV15
J: TRBJ2-5
DNA: TGTGCCACCAGCAGAGATAGGCAAGAGACCCAGTACTTC
CDR3: CATSRDRQETQYF

size: once
D: TRBD2
length: 16
V: TRBV9
J: TRBJ2-1
DNA: TGTGCCAGCAGCGCATCCGGGACTAGCGGAACCCGAGAGCAGTTCTTC
CDR3: CASSASGTSGTREQFF

size: .
D: TRBD1
length: 14
V: TRBV7-8
J: TRBJ1-1
DNA: TGTGCCAGCAGCCAACAGGGGGCTCGGACTGAAGCTTTCTTT
CDR3: CASSQQGARTEAFF

size: .
D: TRBD1
length: 14
V: TRBV5-1
J: TRBJ2-5
DNA: TGCGCCAGCAGCTGGGGACAGGGAGGAGAGACCCAGTACTTC
CDR3: CASSWGQGGETQYF

size: .
D: .
length: 14
V: TRBV7-9
J: TRBJ2-5
DNA: TGTGCCAGCAGCTTAGTTGTAGTAGAAGAGACCCAGTACTTC
CDR3: CASSLVVVEETQYF

size: .
D: .
length: 13
V: TRBV27
J: TRBJ1-1
DNA: TGTGCCAGCCCGGACTTCCAGAACACTGAAGCTTTCTTT
CDR3: CASPDFQNTEAFF

size: .
D: .
length: 11
V: TRBV6-5
J: TRBJ2-3
DNA: TGTGCCAGCAGTCGACAAGATACGCAGTATTTT
CDR3: CASSRQDTQYF

size: .
D: TRBD1
length: 16
V: TRBV5-5
J: TRBJ2-7
DNA: TGTGCCAGCAGCTCAGGAGGGACAGGGCGGACCTACGAGCAGTACTTC
CDR3: CASSSGGTGRTYEQYF

size: .
D: .
length: 14
V: TRBV7-9
J: TRBJ2-7
DNA: TGTGCCAGCAGCCCCCAGGGAAAAACCTACGAGCAGTACTTC
CDR3: CASSPQGKTYEQYF

size: .
D: .
length: 14
V: TRBV7-8
J: TRBJ1-1
DNA: TGTGCCAGCAGCTTCGGACAGCAGAACACTGAAGCTTTCTTT
CDR3: CASSFGQQNTEAFF

size: few
D: TRBD1
length: 17
V: TRBV7-8
J: TRBJ1-3
DNA: TGTGCCAGCAGCTTACGCTCCACAGGGGGCACAGGAAACACCATATATTTT
CDR3: CASSLRSTGGTGNTIYF

size: .
D: TRBD1
length: 14
V: TRBV5-1
J: TRBJ1-1
DNA: TGCGCCAGCAGGGAGGGACAGATGAACACTGAAGCTTTCTTT
CDR3: CASREGQMNTEAFF

size: once
D: .
length: 13
V: TRBV28
J: TRBJ2-7
DNA: TGTGCCAGCAGTCCGCGGGGCTGGTACGAGCAGTACTTC
CDR3: CASSPRGWYEQYF

size: .
D: TRBD1
length: 17
V: TRBV7-9
J: TRBJ2-3
DNA: TGTGCCAGCAGCGACCCAACGACAGGGATCGGAGCAGATACGCAGTATTTT
CDR3: CASSDPTTGIGADTQYF

size: .
D: .
length: 15
V: TRBV19
J: TRBJ2-5
DNA: TGTGCCAGTAGTATAGACAGCCGAGGAGGGGAGACCCAGTACTTC
CDR3: CASSIDSRGGETQYF

size: .
D: TRBD1
length: 12
V: TRBV7-6
J: TRBJ2-5
DNA: TGTGCCAGCAGAGCAGGGGGTGAGACCCAGTACTTC
CDR3: CASRAGGETQYF

size: once
D: TRBD1
length: 13
V: TRBV30
J: TRBJ2-5
DNA: TGTGCCTGGAGTGCCGGGACAGAAGAGACCCAGTACTTC
CDR3: CAWSAGTEETQYF

size: .
D: TRBD2
length: 16
V: TRBV4-3
J: TRBJ2-5
DNA: TGCGCCAGCAGCCAAGATTGGGGGAGGGCCCGAGAGACCCAGTACTTC
CDR3: CASSQDWGRARETQYF

size: .
D: .
length: 15
V: TRBV9
J: TRBJ2-1
DNA: TGTGCCAGCAGCGCTCGTTACCAGGTCTACAATGAGCAGTTCTTC
CDR3: CASSARYQVYNEQFF

size: once
D: TRBD2
length: 15
V: TRBV6-5
J: TRBJ2-1
DNA: TGTGCCAGCAATAGGGGACTAGCGACCTACAATGAGCAGTTCTTC
CDR3: CASNRGLATYNEQFF

size: .
D: .
length: 14
V: TRBV18
J: TRBJ1-1
DNA: TGTGCCAGCTCACCAGGGGGCCTTGGGACTGAAGCTTTCTTT
CDR3: CASSPGGLGTEAFF

size: .
D: TRBD1
length: 14
V: TRBV29-1
J: TRBJ1-2
DNA: TGCAGCGTTGAAAACCAAGGGGACAGAGGGGGCTACACCTTC
CDR3: CSVENQGDRGGYTF

size: .
D: .
length: 14
V: TRBV30
J: TRBJ2-2
DNA: TGTGCCTGGAGTAGAGTGGAGAACACCGGGGAGCTGTTTTTT
CDR3: CAWSRVENTGELFF

size: .
D: .
length: 18
V: TRBV9
J: TRBJ1-2
DNA: TGTGCCAGCTCGCCGGGCGGGCAGGGAAGAATCCTCCGCTATGGCTACACCTTC
CDR3: CASSPGGQGRILRYGYTF

size: .
D: .
length: 14
V: TRBV6-5
J: TRBJ2-3
DNA: TGTGCCAGCAAGAGGTTCTTAAGCACAGATACGCAGTATTTT
CDR3: CASKRFLSTDTQYF

size: .
D: TRBD1
length: 16
V: TRBV7-6
J: TRBJ2-2
DNA: TGTGCCAGCAGCTTCTCCAGCGGGACAGGGGGCGGGGAGCTGTTTTTT
CDR3: CASSFSSGTGGGELFF

size: .
D: .
length: 14
V: TRBV9
J: TRBJ2-7
DNA: TGTGCCAGCAGCGTAGCCCCGGACCACTACGAGCAGTACTTC
CDR3: CASSVAPDHYEQYF

size: .
D: .
length: 13
V: TRBV5-5
J: TRBJ2-5
DNA: TGTGCCAGCAGTCTGACTCTTTGGGAGACCCAGTACTTC
CDR3: CASSLTLWETQYF

size: .
D: .
length: 12
V: TRBV9
J: TRBJ2-3
DNA: TGTGCCAGCAGCCTTACCAGGGGTACGCAGTATTTT
CDR3: CASSLTRGTQYF

size: .
D: TRBD2
length: 16
V: TRBV7-2
J: TRBJ2-2
DNA: TGTGCCAGCAGCCGCCGGGGGGGCCCTCGCACCGGGGAGCTGTTTTTT
CDR3: CASSRRGGPRTGELFF

size: once
D: .
length: 16
V: TRBV14
J: TRBJ1-2
DNA: TGTGCCAGCAGCGAGGCGGTCGCTTGGGGTTACTATGGCTACACCTTC
CDR3: CASSEAVAWGYYGYTF

size: .
D: .
length: 14
V: TRBV7-9
J: TRBJ2-3
DNA: TGTGCCAGCAGCTTTGACTTTACCACAGATACGCAGTATTTT
CDR3: CASSFDFTTDTQYF

size: .
D: .
length: 15
V: TRBV14
J: TRBJ2-5
DNA: TGTGCCAGCAGCCAGACTAGGGGGGGAGGAGAGACCCAGTACTTC
CDR3: CASSQTRGGGETQYF